The clone carrying this T cell receptor beta chain was found many times. CDR3 size: 16 residues. The germline V and J ends were trimmed by 5 bases and 8 bases, with 24 bases remaining between them. CDR1 is LNHDA and CDR2 is SQIVND in the germline V gene (reference sequence). The entry originates in a study of early T cells in non-severe SARS-CoV-2 infection. Individual cDNA molecules carried attached unique molecular identifiers. TCRdb recomputed calls from the 5' RACE reads with MiXCR, one row per CDR3 protein. This sample has around 30,000 distinct CDR3 sequences, with roughly 4.1% found just once. The source is an adult who was a healthcare worker with PCR-confirmed SARS-CoV-2 infection or an uninfected control (not recorded which). Sequencing was performed on whole blood. The chain joins TRBV19 to TRBJ1-1; D gene uncertain. The CDR3 region is CASSPFSSRAKVEAFF. The CDR3 DNA follows: TGTGCCAGTAGTCCCTTCAGTAGCCGGGCGAAGGTCGAAGCTTTCTTT.